The 16 T cell receptor beta chains below come from one sample, sequenced in a study of T cells after yellow fever vaccination. TCRdb itself ran the 5' RACE reads through MiXCR, one entry per CDR3 protein. Altogether around 110,000 distinct CDR3 sequences are present, around 8% being singletons, with the ten largest covering approximately 24%. This material consisted of CD8+ T cells sorted from PBMCs, taken 45 days after the yellow fever booster vaccination. These receptors were obtained from a man between 25 and 39 years old who received the YFV17D yellow fever vaccine.

Many counts were recorded for this clonotype. The chain combines TRBV21-1 with TRBJ1-5; the table's TRBD1 call for D was not verified on the DNA. TRBV21-1 is assigned pseudogene status. The CDR3 runs to 19 residues. The CDR3 sequence is CASSKTPPDDRVKNQPQHF. As DNA, the CDR3 is TGTGCCAGCAGCAAAACCCCGCCGGACGACAGGGTCAAAAATCAGCCCCAGCATTTT.

This clonotype was counted between two and nine times. This chain joins TRBV27 and TRBJ2-1; 7 bases match TRBD2. The germline gives CDR1 MNHEY, CDR2 SMNVEV (reference sequence). Germline trimming cut 6 bases from V and 5 bases from J; bases unmatched to any gene: 7. The CDR3 spans 14 residues. CDR3 amino acids: CASSWGLTDNEQFF. CDR3 coding DNA: TGTGCCAGCAGCTGGGGACTAACCGACAATGAGCAGTTCTTC.

At least ten counts were recorded for this clonotype. V usage is TRBV5-8 and J usage is TRBJ2-7; D possibly corresponds to TRBD2 (7 bases). The V and J ends lost 3 bases and 0 bases respectively, with 16 bases between them. Germline V gene data show CDR1 as SGHTS and CDR2 as YDEGEE. There are 16 residues in the CDR3. The CDR3 loop is CASSWEGDSSSYEQYF. CDR3 in DNA: TGTGCCAGCAGCTGGGAGGGGGACTCGAGCTCCTACGAGCAGTACTTC.

V is TRBV6-5 and J is TRBJ2-3; 7 bases agree with TRBD1. Unmatched junction bases numbered 17, after V lost 4 bases and J lost 4 bases. Germline V CDR1 and CDR2: MNHEY, SVGAGI. The CDR3 covers 18 residues. This chain's CDR3 is CASSLHRIDRDVADTQYF. The CDR3 DNA reads TGTGCCAGCAGTTTACACCGAATAGACAGGGACGTTGCAGATACGCAGTATTTT.

This clonotype has ten or more counts. The CDR3 DNA sequence: TGCGCCAGCAGCTTGGCTAGCGGCAGGGCCACGGATACGCAGTATTTT. This sequence encodes CASSLASGRATDTQYF. V gene TRBV5-1 combines with J gene TRBJ2-3, with TRBD2 identical over 7 bases. Looked up from germline, CDR1 is SGHRS and CDR2 is YFSETQ. The V and J ends lost 0 bases and 6 bases, in that order; junction bases with no gene match: 10. The CDR3 runs to 16 residues.

There are many counts of this clonotype. V gene TRBV5-1 combines with J gene TRBJ2-5; D not resolved. V lost 1 base, J lost 2 bases, and 0 bases lay in between. This CDR3 spans 11 amino acids. Germline CDR1 is SGHRS and CDR2 is YFSETQ. The CDR3 loop reads CASSLQETQYF. In DNA, the CDR3 is TGCGCCAGCAGCTTGCAAGAGACCCAGTACTTC. Full variable domain (rest looked up from reference TRBV5-1 and TRBJ2-5): KAGVTQTPRYLIKTRGQQVTLSCSPISGHRSVSWYQQTPGQGLQFLFEYFSETQRNKGNFPGRFSGRQFSNSRSEMNVSTLELGDSALYLCASSLQETQYFGPGTRLLVL.

In this sample, this clonotype turned up many times. The germline gene is not matched at one end of the junction; a read error may be the cause. V usage is TRBV5-5 and J usage is TRBJ2-7; 7 nucleotides line up with TRBD1. The CDR3 consists of 15 residues. The germline CDR1 and CDR2 sequences are SGHKS and YYEKEE (reference sequence). The DNA of the CDR3 is TGTGCCAGCAGCGAATACCGGGACAGCTCCTATGAGCAGTACTTC. This gives the protein CASSEYRDSSYEQYF.

This clonotype was counted ten times or more. The J gene is TRBJ2-7, the V gene TRBV27; 9 bases line up with TRBD1. The CDR3 consists of 14 residues. The J segment lost 2 bases and the V segment lost 4 bases, leaving 3 bases of the junction unmatched. The germline gives CDR1 MNHEY, CDR2 SMNVEV (reference sequence). Written as DNA, the CDR3 is TGTGCCAGCAGTTCGACAGGGGGGCCCTACGAGCAGTACTTC. Translating it yields CASSSTGGPYEQYF.

This clonotype appeared once. It may be a read error: a sequence one base away is much more abundant. The rearrangement joins TRBV6-2 or TRBV6-3 to TRBJ2-3; a weak D match, TRBD2 (5 bases). CDR1 and CDR2 (germline): MNHEY, SVGEGT. The CDR3 totals 15 residues. The V and J ends lost 2 bases and 8 bases respectively, with 17 bases between them. The CDR3 nucleotides read TGTGCCAGCAGTTACACGGGGTTAGCGCTCTGTACGCAGTATTTT. Protein sequence: CASSYTGLALCTQYF.

This clonotype was recorded a few times. This chain links TRBV27 with TRBJ2-7; TRBD1 or TRBD2 may be the D gene (5 bases each). CDR3 length equals 13 residues. Germline CDR1 is MNHEY and CDR2 is SMNVEV (reference sequence). With 5 bases removed from V and 4 bases from J, the gap between germline ends came to 12 bases. CDR3 sequence: CASSPIGAYEQYF. Written as DNA, the CDR3 is TGTGCCAGCAGTCCCATCGGGGCTTACGAGCAGTACTTC.

This clonotype was recorded many times. CDR3 in amino acids: CASSYISGGASEQFF. The CDR3 DNA is TGTGCCAGCAGTTACATTAGCGGGGGGGCAAGTGAGCAGTTCTTC. The genes are TRBV6-5 and TRBJ2-1, with TRBD2 matching 11 bases. The germline CDR1 and CDR2 sequences are MNHEY and SVGAGI. The CDR3 is 15 residues long. Germline trimming cut 2 bases from V and 9 bases from J; bases unmatched to any gene: 6.

The chain employs TRBV19 and TRBJ2-7, with D tentatively TRBD1 (6 bases). V shed 6 bases and J shed 5 bases, with 14 bases lying between them. The germline V gene has CDR1 LNHDA and CDR2 SQIVND (reference sequence). The CDR3 spans 13 residues. The CDR3 reads CASSRGPDNEQYF. The DNA for the CDR3 is TGTGCCAGTAGCAGGGGACCAGACAACGAGCAGTACTTC. Full variable domain (remainder filled in from reference TRBV19 and TRBJ2-7): DGGITQSPKYLFRKEGQNVTLSCEQNLNHDAMYWYRQDPGQGLRLIYYSQIVNDFQKGDIAEGYSVSREKKESFPLTVTSAQKNPTAFYLCASSRGPDNEQYFGPGTRLTVT.

This clonotype turned up a few times. This chain links TRBV28 with TRBJ2-3; TRBD1 matches 8 bases. J gave up 3 bases and V 6 bases, and 8 bases lay outside the gene matches. The CDR3 loop spans 15 amino acids. From germline, CDR1 is MDHEN and CDR2 SYDVKM. The CDR3 DNA reads as TGTGCCAGCAGGCCTGGACAGGGTGGGACAGATACGCAGTATTTT. Translation: CASRPGQGGTDTQYF.

At least ten counts were recorded for this clonotype. This chain links TRBV25-1 with TRBJ2-7; the match to TRBD1 covers 10 bases. CDR1 is MGHDK, CDR2 SYGVNS, per germline. V lost 6 bases to trimming and J lost 0 bases; unmatched junction nucleotides: 5. The CDR3 is made up of 15 amino acids. CDR3 DNA sequence: TGTGCCAGCAGCGTGGGACAGGGGTACTCCTACGAGCAGTACTTC. Amino acid sequence: CASSVGQGYSYEQYF.

In its sample, this clonotype was seen many times. The CDR3 is CASSQAGWQREQFF. The DNA of the CDR3 is TGCGCCAGCAGCCAAGCAGGATGGCAGCGCGAGCAGTTCTTC. The V call is TRBV4-3, the J call TRBJ2-1; no clear D. Per the germline V gene, CDR1 is LGHNA and CDR2 is YSLEER. The CDR3 totals 14 residues. Between the trimmed V and J ends, which lost 1 base and 10 bases, there was a span of 14 bases.

This clonotype was counted ten times or more. The rearrangement uses TRBV7-9 and TRBJ2-1; the D gene is possibly TRBD2 (5 bases). This CDR3 is built from 12 residues. V lost 3 bases and J lost 8, with 8 bases in between. Germline loops: CDR1 SEHNR, CDR2 FQNEAQ (reference sequence). CDR3 in amino acids: CASSFRGDEQFF. The CDR3 DNA is TGTGCCAGCAGCTTCCGGGGAGATGAGCAGTTCTTC. Complete variable domain (other parts from reference TRBV7-9 and TRBJ2-1): DTGVSQNPRHKITKRGQNVTFRCDPISEHNRLYWYRQTLGQGPEFLTYFQNEAQLEKSRLLSDRFSAERPKGSFSTLEIQRTEQGDSAMYLCASSFRGDEQFFGPGTRLTVL.